This TCR beta chain was recorded in a study of blood T cell repertoires in COVID-19. Across the study: Researchers got acute and convalescent COVID-19 samples from the United States, Italy and Spain. PBMCs, B-cell-depleted T cells, or T cells provided the cDNA or gDNA that made up the material.

In the study's own analysis: Reference gene primer amplification yielded estimated nucleated cell counts. Measured with immunoSEQ multiplex PCR; TCRdb has only the in-frame clones, and not every one. The V and J calls and the clone size are those of that table, but D and trimming were determined from the DNA. This sample has about 100,000 clones, with more than 75% found just once. This CDR3 contains 13 residues. Germline CDR1 and CDR2: SGDLS and YYNGEE. Trimming removed 4 bases from V and 4 bases from J, with 10 bases in between. The chain joins TRBV9 to TRBJ2-3; D is unresolved. The sequenced sample was peripheral blood. The sequence was obtained from a human donor in a cohort sampled during active COVID-19. The CDR3 DNA sequence: TGTGCCAGCAGCAAAGCCACCCCAGATACGCAGTATTTT. This codes for CASSKATPDTQYF.